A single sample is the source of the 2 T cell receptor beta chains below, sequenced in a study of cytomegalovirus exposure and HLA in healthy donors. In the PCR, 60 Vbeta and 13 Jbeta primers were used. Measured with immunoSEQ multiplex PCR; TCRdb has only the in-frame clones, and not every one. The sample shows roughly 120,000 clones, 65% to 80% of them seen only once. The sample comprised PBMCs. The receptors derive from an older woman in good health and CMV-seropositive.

The CDR3 here is CASSFDREWYNEQFF. The CDR3, as DNA: TGTGCCAGCAGCTTCGACAGGGAGTGGTACAATGAGCAGTTCTTC. V usage is TRBV5-6 and J usage is TRBJ2-1; TRBD1 matches 7 bases. The CDR3 contains 15 residues. The germline gives CDR1 SGHDT, CDR2 YYEEEE. The trim removed 2 bases at V and 4 bases at J, leaving 6 bases unmatched.

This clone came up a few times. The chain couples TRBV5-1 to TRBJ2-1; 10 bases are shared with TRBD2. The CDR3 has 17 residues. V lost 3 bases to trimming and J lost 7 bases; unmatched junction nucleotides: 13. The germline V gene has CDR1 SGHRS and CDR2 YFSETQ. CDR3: CASSSPIAGGLANEQFF. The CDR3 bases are TGCGCCAGCAGCTCACCTATAGCGGGAGGACTGGCTAATGAGCAGTTCTTC.